This T cell receptor (beta chain) was sequenced in a study of blood T cell repertoires in COVID-19. Whole-study context: The United States, Italy and Spain supplied acute and convalescent COVID-19 samples.

CDR1 and CDR2 (germline): SGHRS, YFSETQ. Trimming took 4 bases from V and 3 from J, leaving 8 bases between them. This CDR3 is built from 13 residues. Profiled with immunoSEQ multiplex PCR; TCRdb holds only in-frame clones, not every one. The table has about 98,000 clones, about 81% seen once. The sequenced material came from peripheral blood. The chain has TRBV5-1 and TRBJ2-1; TRBD2 is a possible D gene (6 bases). The source of this sequence is a man between 60 and 70 years old with acute or convalescent COVID-19. This CDR3 is CASSPGLYNEQFF. CDR3 nucleotide sequence: TGCGCCAGCAGCCCGGGACTCTACAATGAGCAGTTCTTC.